This T cell receptor (beta chain) comes out of a study of a mutant IDH1 vaccine in newly diagnosed glioma. About the study: Vaccinations, eight in total, occurred in weeks 1, 3, 5, 7, 11, 15, 19, 23. In some groups vaccination began 4-6 weeks post-radiotherapy; others received it with temozolomide. Treated patients were roughly 60% male, roughly 40% female, mean age about 41 years. Receipt of radiotherapy, temozolomide, or both preceded the study, and most received both.

Sequencing used immunoSEQ multiplex PCR; TCRdb keeps in-frame clones, though not all of them. The sample lists some 26,000 clones; roughly 80% were seen once. This clone was counted only a few times. Antigen specificity is unknown. J gave up 7 bases and V 4 bases, and 4 bases lay outside the gene matches. The CDR3 has 13 residues. Germline CDR1 and CDR2: MNHEY and SMNVEV (reference sequence). Time point meaning: week 23, last vaccination. A 20-mer mutant IDH1 peptide at 300 ug was injected subcutaneously with topical imiquimod. This sample comprised PBMCs, obtained from a glioma patient whose treatment included an IDH1 peptide vaccine. This chain joins TRBV27 and TRBJ1-5, with TRBD1 matching over 7 bases. The sequence derives from a woman aged 30 to 39 with glioma. The CDR3 sequence: CASSSTGVQPQHF. The CDR3 nucleotides read TGTGCCAGCAGTTCAACAGGGGTCCAGCCCCAGCATTTT.